Described below is a single T cell receptor (beta chain) sequence and its context. The antigen is not known. This entry is derived from a study of CD8+ T cells in alopecia areata. It was cDNA, reverse transcribed from extracted RNA, that served as the sequencing template. Here immunoSEQ multiplex PCR was the method, and the copy in TCRdb shows in-frame clones only, minus some. The repertoire holds about 100,000 clones, with 50% to 60% as singletons. Germline assignment: CDR1 MNHEY and CDR2 SMNVEV (reference sequence). The CDR3 covers 15 residues. Deletions cut 7 bases from V and 0 bases from J, with 15 bases between. Study observations and caveats: The study also sequences resident alphabeta T cells of normal skin in scalp samples.

The chain is built from TRBV27 and TRBJ1-1; D unclear. The sample consisted of NKG2D-low CD8+ T cells sorted from blood. This clonotype was obtained from a human donor with alopecia areata. This CDR3 is CASTITAGMNTEAFF. CDR3 nucleotide sequence: TGTGCCAGCACTATTACAGCAGGCATGAACACTGAAGCTTTCTTT.